The rows below give T cell receptor beta chains drawn from one sample of a study of blood T cell repertoires in COVID-19. Repertoires were generated with immunoSEQ multiplex PCR, while TCRdb's copy carries only in-frame clones and drops some. The data show about 70,000 clones, around 75% seen once. What was sequenced was peripheral blood. Receptors originate from a man between 65 and 85 years old with acute or convalescent COVID-19. The CDR3 runs from the conserved cysteine through the conserved F or W. The D gene is left open where the match is weak. Some rows have no size entry. The others give once, few or many, or a class for an expanded clone.

clone_size	v_call	d_call	j_call	cdr3_aa	cdr3_nt
.	TRBV6-5	TRBD2	TRBJ2-1	CASRSGVNEQFF	TGTGCCAGCAGGAGCGGGGTCAATGAGCAGTTCTTC
.	TRBV3-1/TRBV3-2	TRBD2	TRBJ2-2	CASSLAGGRPGELFF	TGTGCCAGCAGCTTAGCGGGAGGCCGCCCCGGGGAGCTGTTTTTT
.	TRBV12-3/TRBV12-4	TRBD1	TRBJ1-2	CASRSSGTGGYTF	TGTGCCAGCAGATCCTCCGGGACAGGGGGCTACACCTTC
.	TRBV10-3	TRBD2	TRBJ2-3	CAISGFLAGGTDTQYF	TGTGCCATCAGTGGTTTTCTAGCGGGTGGCACAGATACGCAGTATTTT
.	TRBV5-4	TRBD2	TRBJ2-1	CASSFPSGRENEQFF	TGTGCCAGCAGCTTCCCCAGCGGGAGAGAAAATGAGCAGTTCTTC
few	TRBV7-9	.	TRBJ1-1	CATRGVGNTEAFF	TGTGCCACCAGAGGGGTTGGGAACACTGAAGCTTTCTTT
.	TRBV4-1	TRBD1	TRBJ1-4	CASRRTGTSTNEKLFF	TGCGCCAGCAGGAGGACAGGGACCTCAACTAATGAAAAACTGTTTTTT
.	TRBV11-2	TRBD2	TRBJ2-7	CASSPRAAAGGPYEQYF	TGTGCCAGCAGCCCCCGGGCGGCGGCGGGAGGGCCCTACGAGCAGTACTTC
.	TRBV6-4	.	TRBJ2-7	CASSDGSPRAYEQYF	TGTGCCAGCAGTGACGGGTCCCCCAGGGCCTACGAGCAGTACTTC
.	TRBV27	TRBD1	TRBJ2-7	CASSSQAGQGYEQYF	TGTGCCAGCAGTTCCCAGGCGGGACAGGGCTACGAGCAGTACTTC
.	TRBV10-3	TRBD2	TRBJ2-5	CAISDETSGSTETQYF	TGTGCCATCAGTGACGAAACTAGCGGGAGTACGGAGACCCAGTACTTC
.	TRBV6-6	TRBD1	TRBJ1-5	CASSYGTGEQPQHF	TGTGCCAGCAGTTATGGGACAGGGGAGCAGCCCCAGCATTTT
.	TRBV23-1	TRBD1	TRBJ2-7	CASSQSGDRGDSYEQYF	TGCGCCAGCAGTCAATCTGGCGACAGGGGCGACTCCTACGAGCAGTACTTC
.	TRBV28	.	TRBJ2-2	CASSSPNRENTGELFF	TGTGCCAGCAGTTCCCCAAACAGGGAAAACACCGGGGAGCTGTTTTTT
once	TRBV5-4	TRBD1	TRBJ1-1	CASRPGQGGMSTEAFF	TGTGCCAGCAGACCCGGACAGGGCGGGATGTCCACTGAAGCTTTCTTT
.	TRBV7-9	TRBD2	TRBJ2-1	CASSPPSAGVGNNEQFF	TGTGCCAGTTCCCCCCCTAGTGCGGGAGTAGGGAACAATGAGCAGTTCTTC
.	TRBV28	TRBD1	TRBJ1-6	CASRRGQHNSPLHF	TGTGCCAGCAGGCGGGGACAGCATAATTCACCCCTCCACTTT
.	TRBV11-2	TRBD2	TRBJ2-1	CASSSPGGGRAVEQFF	TGTGCCAGCAGCTCCCCGGGGGGCGGGAGGGCCGTCGAGCAGTTCTTC
.	TRBV9	.	TRBJ1-3	CASSVGTTGNTIYF	TGTGCCAGCAGCGTAGGGACAACTGGAAACACCATATATTTT
.	TRBV25-1	.	TRBJ2-1	CASSELGGATSNEQFF	TGTGCCAGCAGTGAATTAGGGGGGGCCACCTCCAATGAGCAGTTCTTC
.	TRBV7-8	.	TRBJ2-5	CASSLGAGWQETQYF	TGTGCCAGCAGCTTAGGTGCAGGCTGGCAAGAGACCCAGTACTTC
.	TRBV19	.	TRBJ1-5	CASHPRGGGSNQPQHF	TGTGCCAGTCATCCTCGGGGGGGTGGTAGCAATCAGCCCCAGCATTTT
.	TRBV29-1	TRBD1	TRBJ1-1	CSVAGTGTSTEAFF	TGCAGCGTTGCCGGGACAGGGACTAGTACTGAAGCTTTCTTT
.	TRBV6-4	.	TRBJ2-3	CASSRRPELQDTQYF	TGTGCCAGCAGTCGGAGGCCCGAGCTACAAGATACGCAGTATTTT
few	TRBV2	.	TRBJ1-5	CASKGHNSNQPQHF	TGTGCCAGCAAAGGACATAATAGCAATCAGCCCCAGCATTTT
.	TRBV6-2/TRBV6-3	.	TRBJ1-1	CASSSPGLNTEAFF	TGTGCCAGCAGTTCCCCGGGACTTAACACTGAAGCTTTCTTT
few	TRBV19	.	TRBJ1-5	CASSLRGSVNQPQHF	TGTGCCAGTAGCCTTCGAGGAAGCGTCAATCAGCCCCAGCATTTT
.	TRBV4-1	.	TRBJ2-1	CASSQPTGSNEQFF	TGCGCCAGCAGCCAACCCACAGGGAGTAATGAGCAGTTCTTC
few	TRBV16	.	TRBJ2-1	CASRSKTHSYNEQFF	TGTGCCAGCAGATCGAAGACACACTCCTACAATGAGCAGTTCTTC
many	TRBV19	TRBD2	TRBJ2-7	CASSRTSVNYEQYF	TGTGCCAGTAGCCGGACTAGCGTTAACTACGAGCAGTACTTC
.	TRBV28	TRBD2	TRBJ2-1	CASSPTSAYNEQFF	TGTGCCAGCAGCCCGACTAGCGCCTACAATGAGCAGTTCTTC
.	TRBV9	.	TRBJ2-7	CASSAFRQTEQYF	TGTGCCAGCAGCGCCTTTAGACAGACCGAGCAGTACTTC
.	TRBV28	TRBD2	TRBJ2-2	CASASGGAGELFF	TGTGCCAGCGCCTCCGGGGGGGCCGGGGAGCTGTTTTTT
.	TRBV10-3	.	TRBJ2-7	CAIKEALEQYF	TGTGCCATCAAAGAGGCATTGGAGCAGTACTTC
few	TRBV5-1	TRBD1	TRBJ2-7	CASSLSGDSEQYF	TGCGCCAGCAGCTTGTCAGGGGACAGCGAGCAGTACTTC
.	TRBV24-1	TRBD1	TRBJ2-1	CATSDQRQGRLYNEQFF	TGTGCCACCAGTGATCAACGACAGGGGAGACTCTACAATGAGCAGTTCTTC
.	TRBV5-4	TRBD2	TRBJ2-7	CASSFSGGTYEQYF	TGTGCCAGCAGCTTTAGCGGGGGTACCTACGAGCAGTACTTC
.	TRBV28	.	TRBJ1-2	CASRLRDNAGYTF	TGTGCCAGCAGACTCCGGGACAACGCTGGCTACACCTTC
.	TRBV7-9	TRBD2	TRBJ2-7	CASSRGSPPEQYF	TGTGCCAGCAGCCGCGGGAGTCCCCCCGAGCAGTACTTC
few	TRBV28	TRBD1	TRBJ1-1	CASSLPISGQGNTEAFF	TGTGCCAGCAGTTTGCCCATTTCGGGACAGGGGAACACTGAAGCTTTCTTT
few	TRBV5-1	TRBD1	TRBJ1-2	CASSWGWGQQAAGYGYTF	TGCGCCAGCAGCTGGGGGTGGGGACAGCAAGCTGCTGGCTATGGCTACACCTTC
.	TRBV18	.	TRBJ1-5	CASSQGIGSNQPQHF	TGTGCCAGCTCCCAGGGGATAGGGAGCAATCAGCCCCAGCATTTT